Below are 10 T cell receptor beta chains sequenced from a single sample in a study of blood T cell repertoires in COVID-19. Sequencing used immunoSEQ multiplex PCR; TCRdb keeps in-frame clones, though not all of them. Seen here are about 220,000 clones, roughly 80% observed once, and the top ten hold about 2.3%. The specimen was peripheral blood. Receptor source: an older woman with acute or convalescent COVID-19.

This clone was seen a single time. The chain carries TRBV28 and TRBJ2-3, with a possible D match to TRBD2 (5 bases). This CDR3 region has 13 residues. Germline V gene lookup returns CDR1 MDHEN and CDR2 SYDVKM. Trimming took 6 bases from V and 1 from J, leaving 8 bases between them. The chain's CDR3 is CASSAGGTDTQYF. In DNA, the CDR3 is TGTGCCAGCAGCGCCGGGGGCACAGATACGCAGTATTTT.

V usage is TRBV9 and J usage is TRBJ1-1, with D possibly being TRBD1 (6 bases). V was trimmed by 1 base and J by 3 bases, leaving 7 bases between them. Germline CDR1 is SGDLS and CDR2 is YYNGEE. The CDR3 is 13 amino acids. The CDR3 loop reads CASSVKGDTEAFF. The CDR3 bases are TGTGCCAGCAGCGTAAAGGGGGACACTGAAGCTTTCTTT.

The rearrangement joins TRBV2 to TRBJ2-5, with D maybe TRBD2 (6 bases). CDR3 length: 14 amino acids. From germline, CDR1 is SNHLY and CDR2 FYNNEI. Trimming pared 6 bases from V and 7 bases from J, leaving 18 bases between. Here the CDR3 DNA reads TGTGCCAGCAGGGGCGGGACTTCGTTCGGGACCCAGTACTTC. Translated, it gives CASRGGTSFGTQYF.

The gene calls are TRBV5-1 and TRBJ2-7; D might be TRBD1 (6 bases). The length of the CDR3 is 15 residues. V was cut by 2 bases and J by 3 bases, with 15 bases left in between. The germline gives CDR1 SGHRS, CDR2 YFSETQ. CDR3 residues: CASSFMPDRFYEQYF. DNA of the CDR3: TGCGCCAGCAGCTTCATGCCGGACAGATTCTACGAGCAGTACTTC.

J is TRBJ2-2 and V is TRBV3-1 (or the pseudogene TRBV3-2); 10 positions agree with TRBD2. The J segment lost 3 bases and the V segment lost 3 bases, leaving 10 bases of the junction unmatched. The CDR3 sequence is 18 residues long. The germline CDR1 and CDR2 sequences are LGHDT and YNNKEL (reference sequence). This CDR3 is CASSQRVSGGTYTGELFF. The CDR3 bases are TGTGCCAGCAGCCAGAGGGTTAGCGGGGGGACCTACACCGGGGAGCTGTTTTTT.

The V and J genes are TRBV7-2 and TRBJ2-7; 8 bases agree with TRBD1. CDR1 is SGHTA and CDR2 is FQGNSA in the germline V gene. The CDR3 sequence is 13 residues long. The J segment lost 5 bases and the V segment lost 4 bases, leaving 4 bases of the junction unmatched. CDR3 bases: TGTGCCAGCAGCTACCGGGACAGGCACGAGCAGTACTTC. This sequence encodes CASSYRDRHEQYF.

The rearrangement uses TRBV7-2 and TRBJ1-3, with D maybe TRBD1 (5 bases). The V end lost 5 bases, the J end lost 2 bases, and 13 bases lay between the germline ends. The CDR3 consists of 15 residues. Per the germline V gene, CDR1 is SGHTA and CDR2 is FQGNSA. The CDR3 coding sequence is TGTGCCAGCAGCAAAATAGTAGGGGCTGGAAACACCATATATTTT. This sequence encodes CASSKIVGAGNTIYF.

The chain carries TRBV4-1 and TRBJ1-2; perhaps TRBD1 as D (5 bases). Trimming took 3 bases from V and 2 from J, leaving 10 bases between them. CDR3 size: 14 residues. CDR1 is MGHRA, CDR2 YSYEKL, per germline. The DNA for the CDR3 is TGCGCCAGCAGCCATGGACAAGGGAACTATGGCTACACCTTC. This codes for CASSHGQGNYGYTF.

V and J are TRBV7-9 and TRBJ1-2; D ambiguous. The CDR3 extends over 14 amino acids. The germline V and J ends were trimmed by 5 bases and 7 bases, with 17 bases remaining between them. Germline lookup yields CDR1 SEHNR and CDR2 FQNEAQ (reference sequence). The CDR3 is CASSPNTGIIGYTF. The CDR3 DNA reads TGTGCCAGCAGCCCGAACACGGGGATTATTGGCTACACCTTC.

The genes are TRBV10-1 and TRBJ2-3, with TRBD2 identical over 13 bases. J was trimmed by 4 bases and V by 0 bases; bases with no gene match: 4. Germline V gene sequence: CDR1 WNHNN, CDR2 SYGVQD (reference sequence). This CDR3 has 17 amino acids. The CDR3 sequence: CASSESRTSGGSDTQYF. As DNA, the CDR3 is TGCGCCAGCAGTGAGTCGAGGACTAGCGGGGGTTCAGATACGCAGTATTTT.